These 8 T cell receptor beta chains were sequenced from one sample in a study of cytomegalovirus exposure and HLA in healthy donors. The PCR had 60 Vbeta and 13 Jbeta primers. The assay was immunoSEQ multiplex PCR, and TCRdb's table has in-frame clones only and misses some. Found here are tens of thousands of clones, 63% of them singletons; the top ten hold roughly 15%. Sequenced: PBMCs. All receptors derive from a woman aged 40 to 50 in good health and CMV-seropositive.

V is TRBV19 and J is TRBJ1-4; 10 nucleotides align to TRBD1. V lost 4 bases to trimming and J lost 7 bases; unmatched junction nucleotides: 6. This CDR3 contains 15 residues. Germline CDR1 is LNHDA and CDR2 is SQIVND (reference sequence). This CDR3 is CASSKSRTGGEKLFF. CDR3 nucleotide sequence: TGTGCCAGTAGTAAAAGTAGGACAGGGGGTGAAAAACTGTTTTTT.

CDR3 bases: TGTGCCAGCAGCCGTCTATCCTACGAGCAGTACTTC. Its translation: CASSRLSYEQYF. V and J are TRBV28 and TRBJ2-7; unclear D gene. The V gene lost 6 bases and the J gene lost 1 base, with 7 bases spanning the gap. This CDR3 has 12 residues. The V gene's germline CDR1 is MDHEN and CDR2 SYDVKM.

The CDR3 sequence: CASSVAGNVAGELFF. The CDR3, as DNA: TGTGCCAGCAGCGTGGCGGGAAATGTAGCCGGGGAGCTGTTTTTT. The chain employs TRBV9 and TRBJ2-2; possible D gene TRBD2, 6 bases. Looked up from germline, CDR1 is SGDLS and CDR2 is YYNGEE. This CDR3 comprises 15 residues. The ends were cut back, 2 bases at V and 6 bases at J, with 14 bases in the middle.

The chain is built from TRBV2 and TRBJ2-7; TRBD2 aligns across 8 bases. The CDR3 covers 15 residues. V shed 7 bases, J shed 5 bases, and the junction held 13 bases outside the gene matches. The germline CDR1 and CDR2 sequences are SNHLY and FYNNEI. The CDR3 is CASTRGTSRVDEQYF. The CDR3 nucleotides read TGTGCCAGCACCCGCGGGACTAGTAGGGTCGACGAGCAGTACTTC.

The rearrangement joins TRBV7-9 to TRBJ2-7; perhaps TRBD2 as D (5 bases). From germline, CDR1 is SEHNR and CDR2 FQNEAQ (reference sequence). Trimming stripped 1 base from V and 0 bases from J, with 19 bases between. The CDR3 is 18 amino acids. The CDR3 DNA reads TGTGCCAGCAGCTTAGTTCCCAGAGGGCGGTTGAGCTCCTACGAGCAGTACTTC. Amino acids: CASSLVPRGRLSSYEQYF.

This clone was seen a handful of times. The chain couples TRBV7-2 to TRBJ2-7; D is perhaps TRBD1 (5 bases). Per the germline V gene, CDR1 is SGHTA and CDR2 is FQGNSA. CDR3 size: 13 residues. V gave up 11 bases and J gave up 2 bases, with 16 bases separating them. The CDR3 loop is CACSGRAPYEQYF. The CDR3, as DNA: TGTGCCTGCTCCGGCAGGGCCCCCTACGAGCAGTACTTC.

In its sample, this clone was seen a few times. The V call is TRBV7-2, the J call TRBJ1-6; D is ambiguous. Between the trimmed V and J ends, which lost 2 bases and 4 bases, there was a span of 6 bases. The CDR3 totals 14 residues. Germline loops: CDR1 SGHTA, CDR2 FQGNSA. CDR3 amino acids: CASSLSAYNSPLHF. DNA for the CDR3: TGTGCCAGCAGCTTAAGCGCGTATAATTCACCCCTCCACTTT.

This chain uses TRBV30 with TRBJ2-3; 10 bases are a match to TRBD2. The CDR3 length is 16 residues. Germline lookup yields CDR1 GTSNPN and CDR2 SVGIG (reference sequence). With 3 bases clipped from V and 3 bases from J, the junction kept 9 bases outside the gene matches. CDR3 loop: CAWSRGLAGETDTQYF. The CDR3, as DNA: TGTGCCTGGAGCCGGGGCCTAGCGGGGGAAACAGATACGCAGTATTTT. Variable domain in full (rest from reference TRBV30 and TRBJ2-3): SQTIHQWPATLVQPVGSPLSLECTVEGTSNPNLYWYRQAAGRGLQLLFYSVGIGQISSEVPQNLSASRPQDRQFILSSKKLLLSDSGFYLCAWSRGLAGETDTQYFGPGTRLTVL.